Sequencing of this T cell receptor beta chain was carried out in a study of technical replicates of blood from a handful of donors. Sequenced by immunoSEQ multiplex PCR; TCRdb stores in-frame clones only, minus some. The table has over 50,000 clones, around 97% seen once. CDR3 size: 17 residues. V gave up 4 bases and J gave up 2 bases; unmatched junction bases: 15. The V gene's germline CDR1 is SGHDT and CDR2 YYEEEE. The sequenced sample consisted of T cells isolated from PBMCs. This chain connects TRBV5-6 to TRBJ2-7, with TRBD2 identical over 7 bases. This TCR derives from a human donor in good health. The CDR3 nucleotides are TGTGCCAGCAGCCCCTCGGGGGGAGGGACCCTTCCCTACGAGCAGTACTTC. It is translated as CASSPSGGGTLPYEQYF.